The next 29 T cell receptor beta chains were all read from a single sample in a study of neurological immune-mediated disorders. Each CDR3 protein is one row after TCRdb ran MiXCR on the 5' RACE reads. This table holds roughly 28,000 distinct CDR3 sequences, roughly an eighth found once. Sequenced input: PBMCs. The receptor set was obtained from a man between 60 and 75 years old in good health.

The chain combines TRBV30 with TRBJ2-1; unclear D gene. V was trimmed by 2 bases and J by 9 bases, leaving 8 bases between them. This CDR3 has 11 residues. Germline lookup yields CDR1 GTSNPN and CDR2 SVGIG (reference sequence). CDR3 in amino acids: CAWSQDSEQFF. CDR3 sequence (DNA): TGTGCCTGGAGTCAGGATAGTGAGCAGTTCTTC.

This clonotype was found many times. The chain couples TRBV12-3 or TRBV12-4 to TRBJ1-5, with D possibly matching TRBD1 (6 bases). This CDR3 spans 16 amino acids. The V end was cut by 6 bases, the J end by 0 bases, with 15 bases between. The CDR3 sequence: CASSRNPGDSNQPQHF. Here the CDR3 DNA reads TGTGCCAGCAGCCGTAATCCAGGGGATAGCAATCAGCCCCAGCATTTT.

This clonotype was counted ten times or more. The CDR3 reads CSASSPLDTGELFF. For the CDR3, the DNA is TGCAGTGCCAGTAGTCCCCTAGACACCGGGGAGCTGTTTTTT. This chain links TRBV20-1 with TRBJ2-2; D remains ambiguous. The CDR3 contains 14 residues. The ends were cut back, 6 bases at V and 3 bases at J, with 14 bases in the middle. Germline CDR1 reads DFQATT; CDR2 reads SNEGSKA (reference sequence).

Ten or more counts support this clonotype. The CDR3 protein is CSADRDRGLYEQYF. CDR3 DNA sequence: TGCAGTGCCGACCGGGACAGGGGGCTCTACGAGCAGTACTTC. The chain combines TRBV20-1 with TRBJ2-7, with 12 bases identical to TRBD1. V dropped 6 bases and J dropped 3; count of bases not matched to a gene: 6. This CDR3 comprises 14 residues. Germline-derived CDR1 and CDR2 are DFQATT and SNEGSKA (reference sequence).

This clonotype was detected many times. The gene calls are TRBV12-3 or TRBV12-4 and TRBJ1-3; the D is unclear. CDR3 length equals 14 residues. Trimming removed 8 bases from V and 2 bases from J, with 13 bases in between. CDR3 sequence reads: CASAPGGAGNTIYF. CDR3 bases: TGTGCCAGCGCTCCGGGAGGCGCTGGAAACACCATATATTTT.

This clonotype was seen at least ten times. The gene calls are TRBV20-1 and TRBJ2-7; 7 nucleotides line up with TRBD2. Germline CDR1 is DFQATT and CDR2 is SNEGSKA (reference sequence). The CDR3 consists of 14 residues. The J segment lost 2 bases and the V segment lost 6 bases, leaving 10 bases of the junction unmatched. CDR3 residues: CSAKPRAGTYEQYF. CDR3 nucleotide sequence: TGCAGTGCCAAACCTAGAGCGGGAACCTACGAGCAGTACTTC.

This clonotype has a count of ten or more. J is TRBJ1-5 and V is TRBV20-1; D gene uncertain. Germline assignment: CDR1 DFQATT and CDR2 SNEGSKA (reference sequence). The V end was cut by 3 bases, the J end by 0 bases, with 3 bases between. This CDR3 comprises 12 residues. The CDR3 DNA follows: TGCAGTGCTAGCTTTAGCAATCAGCCCCAGCATTTT. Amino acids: CSASFSNQPQHF.

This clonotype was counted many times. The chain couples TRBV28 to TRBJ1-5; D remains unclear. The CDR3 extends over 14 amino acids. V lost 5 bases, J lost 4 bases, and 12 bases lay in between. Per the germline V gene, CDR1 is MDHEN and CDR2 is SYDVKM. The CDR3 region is CASSRWDTNQPQHF. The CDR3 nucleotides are TGTGCCAGCAGTCGCTGGGATACAAATCAGCCCCAGCATTTT.

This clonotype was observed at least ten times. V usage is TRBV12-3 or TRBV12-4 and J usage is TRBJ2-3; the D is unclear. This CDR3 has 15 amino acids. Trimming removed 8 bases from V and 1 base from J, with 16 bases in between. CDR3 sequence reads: CASGYYGARTDTQYF. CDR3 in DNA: TGTGCCAGCGGATACTACGGCGCCCGCACAGATACGCAGTATTTT.

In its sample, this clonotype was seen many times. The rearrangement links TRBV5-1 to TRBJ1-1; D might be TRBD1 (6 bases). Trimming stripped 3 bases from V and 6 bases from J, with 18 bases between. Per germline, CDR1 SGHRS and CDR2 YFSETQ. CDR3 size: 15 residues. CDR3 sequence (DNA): TGCGCCAGCAGCTCTTTGACAGGATCTAGGTCTGAAGCTTTCTTT. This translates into CASSSLTGSRSEAFF.

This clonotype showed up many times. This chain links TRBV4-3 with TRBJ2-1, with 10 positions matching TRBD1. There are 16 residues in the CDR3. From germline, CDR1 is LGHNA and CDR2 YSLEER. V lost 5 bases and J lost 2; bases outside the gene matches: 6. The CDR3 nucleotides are TGCGCCAGCAGCAATCGTGGACAGGGGGCCTACAATGAGCAGTTCTTC. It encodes CASSNRGQGAYNEQFF.

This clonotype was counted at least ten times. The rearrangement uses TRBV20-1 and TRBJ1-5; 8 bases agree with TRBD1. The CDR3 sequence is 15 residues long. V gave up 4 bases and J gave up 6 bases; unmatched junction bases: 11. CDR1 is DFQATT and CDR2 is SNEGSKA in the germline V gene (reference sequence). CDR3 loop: CSATRTGYYSQPQHF. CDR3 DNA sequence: TGCAGTGCTACCCGGACAGGGTACTACAGTCAGCCCCAGCATTTT.

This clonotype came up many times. The CDR3 sequence is CASRADRGSETQYF. Here the CDR3 DNA reads TGCGCCAGCAGGGCGGACAGGGGGTCGGAGACCCAGTACTTC. This chain joins TRBV5-1 and TRBJ2-5; 10 bases match TRBD1. V shed 5 bases and J 5 bases; nucleotides not matched to a gene: 6. Germline V gene lookup returns CDR1 SGHRS and CDR2 YFSETQ. The CDR3 spans 14 residues.

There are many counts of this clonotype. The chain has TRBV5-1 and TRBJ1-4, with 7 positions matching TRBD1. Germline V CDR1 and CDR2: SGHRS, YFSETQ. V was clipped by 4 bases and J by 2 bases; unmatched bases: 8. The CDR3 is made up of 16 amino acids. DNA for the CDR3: TGCGCCAGCAGCGCGAGACAGGGAGGCACTAATGAAAAACTGTTTTTT. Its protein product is CASSARQGGTNEKLFF.

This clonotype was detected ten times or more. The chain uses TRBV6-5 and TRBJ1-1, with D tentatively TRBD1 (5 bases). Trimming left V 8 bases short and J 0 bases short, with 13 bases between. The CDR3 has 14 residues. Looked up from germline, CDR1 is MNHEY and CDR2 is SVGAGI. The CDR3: CASGSDRLNTEAFF. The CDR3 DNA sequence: TGTGCCAGCGGGTCCGACAGATTGAACACTGAAGCTTTCTTT.

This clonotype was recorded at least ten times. The DNA of the CDR3 is TGTGCCAGCAGACCGAGTTCCTACGAGCAGTACTTC. It specifies CASRPSSYEQYF. The rearrangement uses TRBV6-2 or TRBV6-3 and TRBJ2-7; unclear D gene. This CDR3 contains 12 residues. The V gene's germline CDR1 is MNHEY and CDR2 SVGEGT. V lost 6 bases, J lost 1 base, and 7 bases lay in between.

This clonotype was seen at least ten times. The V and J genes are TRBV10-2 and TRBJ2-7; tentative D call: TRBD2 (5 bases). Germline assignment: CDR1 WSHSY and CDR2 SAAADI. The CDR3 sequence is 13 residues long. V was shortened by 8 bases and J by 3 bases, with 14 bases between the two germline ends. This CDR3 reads CASSGGAYYEQYF. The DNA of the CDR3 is TGCGCCAGCTCCGGAGGAGCCTACTACGAGCAGTACTTC.

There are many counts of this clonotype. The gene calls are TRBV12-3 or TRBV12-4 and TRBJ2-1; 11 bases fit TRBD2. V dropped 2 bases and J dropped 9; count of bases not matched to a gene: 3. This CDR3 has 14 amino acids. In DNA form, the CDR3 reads TGTGCCAGCAGTTTAACTAGCGGGAGTTTTGAGCAGTTCTTC. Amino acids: CASSLTSGSFEQFF.

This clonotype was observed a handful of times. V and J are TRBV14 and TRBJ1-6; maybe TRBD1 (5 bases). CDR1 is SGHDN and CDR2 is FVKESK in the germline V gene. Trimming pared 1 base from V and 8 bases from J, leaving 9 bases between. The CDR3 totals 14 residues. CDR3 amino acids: CASSQVTGYSPLHF. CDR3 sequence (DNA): TGTGCCAGCAGCCAAGTCACAGGTTATTCACCCCTCCACTTT.

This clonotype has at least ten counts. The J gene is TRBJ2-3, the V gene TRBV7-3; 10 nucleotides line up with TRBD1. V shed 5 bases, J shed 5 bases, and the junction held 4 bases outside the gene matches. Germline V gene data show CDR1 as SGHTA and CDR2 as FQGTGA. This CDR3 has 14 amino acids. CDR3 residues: CASSKTGGLDTQYF. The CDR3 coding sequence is TGTGCCAGCAGCAAGACAGGGGGCTTAGATACGCAGTATTTT.

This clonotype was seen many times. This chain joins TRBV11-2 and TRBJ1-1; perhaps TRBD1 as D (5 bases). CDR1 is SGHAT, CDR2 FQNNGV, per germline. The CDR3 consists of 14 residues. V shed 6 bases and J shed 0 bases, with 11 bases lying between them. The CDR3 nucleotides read TGTGCCAGCAGAATAGCAGGGCTGAACACTGAAGCTTTCTTT. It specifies CASRIAGLNTEAFF. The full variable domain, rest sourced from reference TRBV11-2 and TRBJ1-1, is EAGVAQSPRYKIIEKRQSVAFWCNPISGHATLYWYQQILGQGPKLLIQFQNNGVVDDSQLPKDRFSAERLKGVDSTLKIQPAKLEDSAVYLCASRIAGLNTEAFFGQGTRLTVV.

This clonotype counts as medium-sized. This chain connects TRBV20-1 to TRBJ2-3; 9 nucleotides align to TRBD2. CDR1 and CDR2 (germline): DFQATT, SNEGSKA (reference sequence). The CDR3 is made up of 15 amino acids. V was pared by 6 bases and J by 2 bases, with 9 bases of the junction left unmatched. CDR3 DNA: TGCAGTGCCGAAATAGCGGGAGAACCCACAGATACGCAGTATTTT. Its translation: CSAEIAGEPTDTQYF.

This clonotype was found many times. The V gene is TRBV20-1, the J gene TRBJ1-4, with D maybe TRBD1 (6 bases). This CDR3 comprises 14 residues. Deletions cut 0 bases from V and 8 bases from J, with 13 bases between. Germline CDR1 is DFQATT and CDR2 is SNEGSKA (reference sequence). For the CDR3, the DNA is TGCAGTGCTAGAGATCAGACAGGCGCCGAAAAACTGTTTTTT. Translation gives CSARDQTGAEKLFF.

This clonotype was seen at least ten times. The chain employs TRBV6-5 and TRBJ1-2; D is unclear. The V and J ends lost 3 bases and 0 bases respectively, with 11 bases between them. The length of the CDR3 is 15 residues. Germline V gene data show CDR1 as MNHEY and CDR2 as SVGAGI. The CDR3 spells CASSYLGGANYGYTF. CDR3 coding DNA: TGTGCCAGCAGTTATCTAGGAGGCGCTAACTATGGCTACACCTTC.

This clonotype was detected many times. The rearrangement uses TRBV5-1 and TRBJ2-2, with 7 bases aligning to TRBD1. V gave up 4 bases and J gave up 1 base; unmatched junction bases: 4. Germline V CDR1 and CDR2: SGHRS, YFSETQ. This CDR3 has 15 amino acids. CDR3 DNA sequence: TGCGCCAGCAGCAACCGACAGGGGAACACCGGGGAGCTGTTTTTT. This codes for CASSNRQGNTGELFF. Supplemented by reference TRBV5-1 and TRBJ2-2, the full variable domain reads KAGVTQTPRYLIKTRGQQVTLSCSPISGHRSVSWYQQTPGQGLQFLFEYFSETQRNKGNFPGRFSGRQFSNSRSEMNVSTLELGDSALYLCASSNRQGNTGELFFGEGSRLTVL.

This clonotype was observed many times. The CDR3 DNA sequence: TGTGCCAGCAGCGTAGGGTGGGGCAGCCATGGCTACACCTTC. This gives the protein CASSVGWGSHGYTF. This sequence joins TRBV9 and TRBJ1-2, with D possibly being TRBD1 (5 bases). In germline, CDR1 is SGDLS, CDR2 YYNGEE. The V and J ends lost 0 bases and 6 bases respectively, with 12 bases between them. The CDR3 length is 14 residues.

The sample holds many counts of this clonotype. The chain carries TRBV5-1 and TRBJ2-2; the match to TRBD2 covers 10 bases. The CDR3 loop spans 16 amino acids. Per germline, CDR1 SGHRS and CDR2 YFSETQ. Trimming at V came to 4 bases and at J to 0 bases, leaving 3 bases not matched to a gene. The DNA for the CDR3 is TGCGCCAGCAGCCTAGCGGGAGTAGCGAACACCGGGGAGCTGTTTTTT. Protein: CASSLAGVANTGELFF.

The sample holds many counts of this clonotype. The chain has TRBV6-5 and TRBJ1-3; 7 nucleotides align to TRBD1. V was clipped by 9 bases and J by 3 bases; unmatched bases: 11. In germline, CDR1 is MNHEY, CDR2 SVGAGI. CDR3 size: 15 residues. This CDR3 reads CASGTGAAGGNTIYF. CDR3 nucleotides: TGTGCCAGTGGAACAGGGGCGGCCGGTGGAAACACCATATATTTT.

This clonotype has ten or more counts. In nucleotides, the CDR3 is TGTGCCAGCAGTTTGTCAGGCTCCTACGAGCAGTACTTC. Protein sequence: CASSLSGSYEQYF. The chain has TRBV27 and TRBJ2-7; the D is unclear. The CDR3 contains 13 residues. Per the germline V gene, CDR1 is MNHEY and CDR2 is SMNVEV (reference sequence). Trimming cost V 3 bases and J 0 bases, with 6 bases left between them.